This is a list of T cell receptor beta chains from one sample in a study of monozygotic twins with inflammatory bowel disease. Each CDR3 protein gets one entry in TCRdb, which reprocessed the 5' RACE reads and gives no DNA. This repertoire includes a few hundred thousand distinct CDR3 sequences. What was sequenced was blood. These receptors were collected from a human donor with ulcerative colitis or Crohn's disease, or a healthy co-twin of an affected twin (not recorded which). The CDR3 runs from the conserved cysteine through the conserved F or W.

v_gene	len	j_gene	CDR3aa
TRBV11-2	16	TRBJ2-2	CASSLVQSANTGELVF
TRBV3-1	13	TRBJ1-1	CASSQFPAGEAFF
TRBV5-1	13	TRBJ1-5	CASSLDSNQPQHF
TRBV5-1	16	TRBJ2-1	CASSQIETGSNNEQFF
TRBV6-1	15	TRBJ1-5	CASSSQGSYNQPQHF
TRBV6-1	11	TRBJ1-2	CASSIRSPPRF
TRBV20-1	15	TRBJ1-5	CSARATVQGGQPQHF
TRBV12-3/TRBV12-4	15	TRBJ1-5	CASSPRTGFDQPQHF
TRBV14	15	TRBJ2-3	CASSQGARVGDTQYF
TRBV29-1	13	TRBJ2-1	CSPAPLGANEQFF
TRBV27	15	TRBJ2-1	CASSLGTGGYNEQFF
TRBV20-1	16	TRBJ1-6	CSAKGTQSSYNSPLHF
TRBV7-9	16	TRBJ2-3	CASSLRTGDSRDTQYF
TRBV12-3/TRBV12-4	17	TRBJ2-2	CASSLGARLGNTGELFF
TRBV5-4	15	TRBJ2-7	CASSEGQRGSYEQYF
TRBV20-1	13	TRBJ2-2	CSARRQSGGELFF
TRBV20-1	14	TRBJ2-2	CSASGGAGTGELFF
TRBV29-1	14	TRBJ2-7	CSVRPGSPSYEQYF
TRBV5-1	14	TRBJ2-3	CASSWGTGTDTQYF
TRBV12-3/TRBV12-4	15	TRBJ2-3	CASSLLAGVTDTQYF
TRBV11-1	18	TRBJ2-3	CASSLAGRRLSSTDTQYF
TRBV5-5	15	TRBJ2-3	CASSRYRPSTDTQYF
TRBV29-1	16	TRBJ2-1	CSVLRSRPHAYNEQFF
TRBV12-3/TRBV12-4	12	TRBJ1-2	CASSLKPDGYTF
TRBV18	16	TRBJ1-1	CASSRGLQRRDTEAFF
TRBV28	11	TRBJ2-3	CASSLKVQAYF
TRBV5-6	15	TRBJ1-3	CASSYGTGAGNTIYF
TRBV20-1	13	TRBJ2-1	CSARDGGAGEQIF
TRBV5-6	14	TRBJ1-2	CASSLMDRGYGYTF
TRBV20-1	14	TRBJ2-3	CSASLPTGGDTQYF
TRBV20-1	14	TRBJ2-1	CSARNRDPYNEQFF
TRBV20-1	13	TRBJ2-7	CSASPGPTYEQYF
TRBV11-3	15	TRBJ2-3	CASSKTGTSTDTQYF
TRBV29-1	13	TRBJ2-3	CSVEGVSQDTQYF
TRBV6-5	11	TRBJ2-2	CASSDRDELFF
TRBV25-1	11	TRBJ2-7	CASSIGMEQYF
TRBV6-4	15	TRBJ1-2	CASSSKEGGGYGYTF
TRBV7-9	14	TRBJ2-2	CASRWRRGTGELFF
TRBV10-3	13	TRBJ2-1	CAISERDQNEQFF
TRBV27	13	TRBJ1-1	CASRPWGNTEAFF
TRBV19	15	TRBJ1-6	CASAGYGLGNSPLHF
TRBV7-2	12	TRBJ2-1	CASSLTSGEQFF
TRBV7-2	14	TRBJ2-1	CASSSTGLPNEQFF
TRBV7-9	15	TRBJ1-6	CASTDRWTGMFPLHF
TRBV20-1	14	TRBJ2-7	CSARLAGQDYEQYF
TRBV3-1	15	TRBJ2-1	CASSQDGQTYNEQFF
TRBV4-1	16	TRBJ1-2	CASSSTQGAMAYGYTF
TRBV14	15	TRBJ1-6	CASSQVERSNSPLHF
TRBV12-3/TRBV12-4	16	TRBJ1-1	CASNPSRRSPNTEAFF
TRBV5-1	17	TRBJ2-2	CASSFIRGPTGAGELFF
TRBV5-1	14	TRBJ2-7	CASSLGAGLYEQYF
TRBV20-1	11	TRBJ1-2	CSAASGVGYTF
TRBV7-9	14	TRBJ2-7	CASSIGTSRGEQYF
TRBV5-6	15	TRBJ1-1	CASSSLGGSNTEAFF